This TCR beta chain was recovered during a study of T cells in Graves' hyperthyroidism and ophthalmopathy. Study-wide points: Clonotypes that were expanded in thyroid above 0.001 mostly appeared in blood too.

This clonotype was detected ten times or more. The target antigen is unknown. J was trimmed by 3 bases and V by 6 bases; bases with no gene match: 2. This CDR3 spans 14 amino acids. Diagnosis relied on clinical symptoms, serum thyroxine and TRAb, thyroid ultrasound and orbital computed tomography. RNA transcripts provided the source from which TCR beta CDR3 regions were amplified. With the HTBI primer set, the TCR CDR3 went through a first round of RT-PCR. Using its own MiXCR run on the multiplex PCR reads, TCRdb lists one record per CDR3 protein. The sample lists around 450,000 distinct CDR3 sequences; around 14% were seen once.

This TCR was sampled from a woman under 30 with Graves' hyperthyroidism. The rearrangement links TRBV12-3 or TRBV12-4 to TRBJ2-3, with 11 bases matching TRBD2. The sample comprised blood. CDR3 residues: CASRRLAGTDTQYF. In DNA, the CDR3 is TGTGCCAGCAGGAGACTAGCGGGAACAGATACGCAGTATTTT.